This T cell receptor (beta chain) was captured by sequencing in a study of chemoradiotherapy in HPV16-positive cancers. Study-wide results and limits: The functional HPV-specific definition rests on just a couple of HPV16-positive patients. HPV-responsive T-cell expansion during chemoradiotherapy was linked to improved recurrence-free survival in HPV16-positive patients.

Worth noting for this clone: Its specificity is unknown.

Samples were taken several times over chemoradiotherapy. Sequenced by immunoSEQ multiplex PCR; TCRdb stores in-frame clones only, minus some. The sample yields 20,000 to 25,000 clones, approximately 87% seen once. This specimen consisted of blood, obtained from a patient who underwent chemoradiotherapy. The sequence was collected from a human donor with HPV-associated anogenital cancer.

The DNA of the CDR3 is TGTGCCAGCAGCAGGACAGACGAAGGCTACACCTTC. Protein sequence: CASSRTDEGYTF. This rearrangement joins TRBV7-8 to TRBJ1-2; tentative D call: TRBD1 (6 bases). This CDR3 spans 12 amino acids. Germline V gives CDR1 SGHVS, CDR2 FQNEAQ. V was clipped by 5 bases and J by 8 bases, with 12 bases between them.